Below, 26 T cell receptor beta chains from the same sample are listed, as sequenced in a study of T cell clones after liver transplantation. The table came from immunoSEQ multiplex PCR; TCRdb's copy has only in-frame clones and leaves some out. The table records about 20,000 clones, around 87% of them present only once. The sample consisted of CD8+ T cells from blood, taken 45 to 46 months after liver transplant. Source of these receptors: a human patient who received a liver transplant. Some T cells may originate from the graft donor.

This chain uses TRBV4-1 with TRBJ2-7, with D maybe TRBD2 (6 bases). Germline values: CDR1 MGHRA, CDR2 YSYEKL. The CDR3 runs 16 residues. Trimming cost V 0 bases and J 3 bases, with 15 bases left between them. The CDR3 coding sequence is TGCGCCAGCAGCCAAGATTGGAGGGAAATCCGCTACGAGCAGTACTTC. This sequence encodes CASSQDWREIRYEQYF.

The chain carries TRBV4-3 and TRBJ2-2; TRBD1 might be the D (7 bases). Trimming pared 3 bases from V and 2 bases from J, leaving 19 bases between. The CDR3 is 18 amino acids. Germline values: CDR1 LGHNA, CDR2 YSLEER. The CDR3 DNA reads TGCGCCAGCAGCCAGACCCGGAGGGGGCAGACAAACACCGGGGAGCTGTTTTTT. Its protein is CASSQTRRGQTNTGELFF.

This sequence joins TRBV10-3 and TRBJ1-1, with 7 positions matching TRBD1. CDR1 is ENHRY, CDR2 SYGVKD, per germline. J was trimmed by 1 base and V by 5 bases; bases with no gene match: 4. This CDR3 is 14 amino acids long. The CDR3 loop reads CAISRQGPNTEAFF. The DNA of the CDR3 is TGTGCCATCAGTCGACAGGGCCCGAACACTGAAGCTTTCTTT.

V and J are TRBV28 and TRBJ2-1, with TRBD2 identical over 11 bases. The CDR3 totals 15 residues. V lost 4 bases to trimming and J lost 6 bases; unmatched junction nucleotides: 5. Germline loops: CDR1 MDHEN, CDR2 SYDVKM. DNA for the CDR3: TGTGCCAGCAGTTCCGGGACTAGCGGAGCCAATGAGCAGTTCTTC. It translates to CASSSGTSGANEQFF.

The chain joins TRBV4-3 to TRBJ1-2; D is undetermined. V lost 1 base, J lost 1 base, and 10 bases lay in between. Germline loops: CDR1 LGHNA, CDR2 YSLEER. The CDR3 extends over 15 amino acids. CDR3 bases: TGCGCCAGCAGCCAAGCTTACCCGAGTAACTATGGCTACACCTTC. It translates to CASSQAYPSNYGYTF.

The chain joins TRBV9 to TRBJ2-1; 7 nucleotides agree with TRBD2. CDR1 and CDR2 from the germline V gene are SGDLS and YYNGEE. CDR3 size: 14 residues. V lost 2 bases, J lost 5 bases, and 4 bases stayed unmatched. The CDR3, as DNA: TGTGCCAGCAGCGTTGCCGGGACTAACAATGAGCAGTTCTTC. This translates into CASSVAGTNNEQFF.

This CDR3 reads CASSLEGTQYF. In nucleotides, the CDR3 is TGTGCCAGCAGCTTAGAGGGGACCCAGTACTTC. The V and J genes are TRBV7-6 and TRBJ2-5; D uncertain. V dropped 1 base and J dropped 7 bases, with 4 bases sitting between them. Germline V lookup: CDR1 SGHVS, CDR2 FNYEAQ. This CDR3 region has 11 residues.

This clone was found a few times. This chain links TRBV4-1 with TRBJ2-1, with D perhaps matching TRBD1 (6 bases). The CDR3 length is 16 residues. Trimming cost V 0 bases and J 7 bases, with 16 bases left between them. CDR1 MGHRA and CDR2 YSYEKL come from the germline V gene. Here the CDR3 reads CASSQDRSGAGNEQFF. The CDR3 DNA follows: TGCGCCAGCAGCCAAGATCGGTCAGGGGCCGGGAATGAGCAGTTCTTC.

The CDR3 nucleotides read TGTGCGGGCTGGGGAGGGCAGGGAAGGCCCGGGGAGCTGTTTTTT. As protein: CAGWGGQGRPGELFF. This chain uses TRBV6-6 with TRBJ2-2, with TRBD2 matching over 7 bases. Per germline, CDR1 MNHNY and CDR2 SVGAGI (reference sequence). The CDR3 is made up of 15 amino acids.

Here the CDR3 DNA reads TGTGCCAGCAGCTTTGGAGCGGGAGTAAATGAGCAGTTCTTC. Its translation: CASSFGAGVNEQFF. The genes are TRBV7-8 and TRBJ2-1; 8 bases fit TRBD2. Germline V gives CDR1 SGHVS, CDR2 FQNEAQ. The CDR3 runs 14 residues. The junction had 5 bases not matched to a gene; V was cut back by 3 bases and J by 7 bases.

The rearrangement joins TRBV27 to TRBJ2-7; D is possibly TRBD2 (5 bases). The germline gives CDR1 MNHEY, CDR2 SMNVEV (reference sequence). The CDR3 has 14 residues. Deletions cut 6 bases from V and 0 bases from J, with 12 bases between. CDR3 sequence: CASSPSFFSYEQYF. CDR3 bases: TGTGCCAGCAGCCCTAGCTTCTTCTCCTACGAGCAGTACTTC.

The V call is TRBV6-1, the J call TRBJ2-7; the match to TRBD2 covers 10 bases. CDR1 and CDR2 from the germline V gene are MNHNS and SASEGT. The ends lost 1 base at V and 3 bases at J; junction bases unmatched: 3. CDR3 length: 15 amino acids. In DNA form, the CDR3 reads TGTGCCAGCAGTGAAGGTATAGCGGGAGGCTACGAGCAGTACTTC. Protein product: CASSEGIAGGYEQYF.

This rearrangement joins TRBV29-1 to TRBJ1-1; no firm D call. V was pared by 7 bases and J by 6 bases, with 15 bases between. Germline CDR1 and CDR2: SQVTM and ANQGSEA. There are 12 residues in the CDR3. This CDR3 reads CSAEDAGPEAFF. CDR3 DNA: TGCAGCGCCGAGGACGCAGGCCCTGAAGCTTTCTTT.

This sequence joins TRBV9 and TRBJ2-2, with a weak D call TRBD1 (6 bases). Germline V gives CDR1 SGDLS, CDR2 YYNGEE. V was trimmed by 3 bases and J by 4 bases, leaving 16 bases between them. The length of the CDR3 is 16 residues. The CDR3: CASSATGEVTTGELFF. Here the CDR3 DNA reads TGTGCCAGCAGCGCGACAGGAGAGGTTACCACCGGGGAGCTGTTTTTT.

The rearrangement uses TRBV4-1 and TRBJ1-2, with D unresolved. The CDR3 spans 15 residues. The ends were cut back, 0 bases at V and 2 bases at J, with 10 bases in the middle. The germline gives CDR1 MGHRA, CDR2 YSYEKL. CDR3 nucleotide sequence: TGCGCCAGCAGCCAAGAGTGGGTAATAAACTATGGCTACACCTTC. Its translation: CASSQEWVINYGYTF.

The chain uses TRBV19 and TRBJ2-1; no clear D gene. Germline values: CDR1 LNHDA, CDR2 SQIVND (reference sequence). The length of the CDR3 is 14 residues. V was clipped by 3 bases and J by 4 bases, with 10 bases between them. The CDR3 DNA is TGTGCCAGTAGTATCCTCCCTTCTTACAATGAGCAGTTCTTC. It translates to CASSILPSYNEQFF.

J is TRBJ2-4 and V is TRBV4-2, with D maybe TRBD2 (5 bases). Trimming took off 4 bases at V and 7 bases at J, with 11 bases between the two ends. Germline CDR1 is LGHNA and CDR2 is YNFKEQ. This CDR3 contains 13 residues. The CDR3 region is CASSPTPGNIQYF. CDR3 in DNA: TGTGCCAGCAGCCCCACCCCGGGGAACATTCAGTACTTC.

This chain uses TRBV27 with TRBJ2-7, with 8 bases lining up with TRBD2. After removal of 7 bases from V and 4 bases from J, the junction contained 9 bases not matched to a gene. Looked up from germline, CDR1 is MNHEY and CDR2 is SMNVEV (reference sequence). The CDR3 has 14 amino acids. The CDR3 region has the DNA TGTGCCAGCACTCCCAGGGGACTAGGGTACGAGCAGTACTTC. Residues: CASTPRGLGYEQYF.

V and J are TRBV7-9 and TRBJ2-7; tentatively, D is TRBD1 (6 bases). The CDR3 sequence is 14 residues long. Germline CDR1 SEHNR, CDR2 FQNEAQ (reference sequence). Trimming pared 3 bases from V and 3 bases from J, leaving 12 bases between. The CDR3 reads CASSLPGHSYEQYF. DNA of the CDR3: TGTGCCAGCAGCTTGCCGGGACACAGCTACGAGCAGTACTTC. Variable domain in full (rest from reference TRBV7-9 and TRBJ2-7): DTGVSQNPRHKITKRGQNVTFRCDPISEHNRLYWYRQTLGQGPEFLTYFQNEAQLEKSRLLSDRFSAERPKGSFSTLEIQRTEQGDSAMYLCASSLPGHSYEQYFGPGTRLTVT.

The gene calls are TRBV27 and TRBJ1-5, with 10 bases that match TRBD1. CDR1 and CDR2 from the germline V gene are MNHEY and SMNVEV (reference sequence). The CDR3 is 16 residues long. The J segment lost 0 bases and the V segment lost 5 bases, leaving 4 bases of the junction unmatched. CDR3: CASSPGTGASNQPQHF. The CDR3 coding sequence is TGTGCCAGCAGTCCGGGGACAGGGGCTAGCAATCAGCCCCAGCATTTT.

The CDR3 sequence: CATDFPGTEAFF. The CDR3 nucleotides read TGTGCCACCGATTTCCCCGGCACTGAAGCTTTCTTT. This chain joins TRBV6-1 and TRBJ1-1; D gene unclear. Trimming cost V 10 bases and J 4 bases, with 13 bases left between them. This CDR3 comprises 12 residues. The V gene's germline CDR1 is MNHNS and CDR2 SASEGT.

The chain uses TRBV9 and TRBJ1-2, with TRBD1 matching over 9 bases. This CDR3 region has 12 residues. CDR1 SGDLS and CDR2 YYNGEE come from the germline V gene. The V gene end was trimmed by 8 bases and the J gene end by 5 bases; junction bases not matched to a gene: 4. The CDR3 DNA reads as TGTGCCAGTACCGGGACAGGGTATGGCTACACCTTC. Translation: CASTGTGYGYTF.

The rearrangement joins TRBV2 to TRBJ1-1; the D gene is possibly TRBD1 (5 bases). The germline CDR1 and CDR2 sequences are SNHLY and FYNNEI. V lost 5 bases and J lost 7, with 11 bases in between. The CDR3 has 12 residues. CDR3 protein: CASSWVGGEAFF. CDR3 coding DNA: TGTGCCAGCAGTTGGGTTGGGGGTGAAGCTTTCTTT.

V is TRBV27 and J is TRBJ1-1; D not resolved. This CDR3 is built from 13 residues. Germline CDR1 MNHEY, CDR2 SMNVEV (reference sequence). Trimming pared 10 bases from V and 1 base from J, leaving 13 bases between. CDR3 sequence: CATRRTQNTEAFF. In nucleotides, the CDR3 is TGTGCCACCAGGCGCACTCAGAACACTGAAGCTTTCTTT.

The chain uses TRBV25-1 and TRBJ1-4; D uncertain. Looked up from germline, CDR1 is MGHDK and CDR2 is SYGVNS. Trimming cost V 1 base and J 6 bases, with 6 bases left between them. This CDR3 is 13 amino acids long. The CDR3 loop is CASSEFNDEKLFF. In DNA form, the CDR3 reads TGTGCCAGCAGTGAATTTAATGATGAAAAACTGTTTTTT.

The gene calls are TRBV7-8 and TRBJ1-1; no definite D call. Deletions cut 2 bases from V and 7 bases from J, with 8 bases between. CDR3 length: 12 residues. Germline V CDR1 and CDR2: SGHVS, FQNEAQ. The CDR3 nucleotides are TGTGCCAGCAGCTTACAGCGAGATGAAGCTTTCTTT. Its protein product is CASSLQRDEAFF.